The 16 T cell receptor beta chains below come from one sample, sequenced in a study of CD8+CD57+ T cells in acquired aplastic anemia. Researchers used genomic DNA as the template to profile TCR beta VDJ and CDR3. One entry per CDR3 protein results from TCRdb running MiXCR on the reads. The sample lists about 120,000 distinct CDR3 sequences, under 60% occurring once. For sequencing, patients were chosen who had shown expansion of CD8+CD57+ cells by flow cytometry. The sequenced sample was sorted CD4+, CD8+, or CD8+CD57+ T cells (not recorded which) from PBMCs. The receptor set was obtained from a human donor with aplastic anemia.

About this clonotype itself: A read error may explain this, as a much larger clone is one base away. This CDR3 is CSARQPAERYF. CDR3 nucleotides: TGCAGTGCTAGACAACCCGCCGAGCGGTACTTC. V usage is TRBV20-1 and J usage is TRBJ2-7; D ambiguous. Germline values: CDR1 DFQATT, CDR2 SNEGSKA (reference sequence). CDR3 length equals 11 residues.

V gene TRBV7-3 combines with J gene TRBJ2-3; no firm D call. This CDR3 region has 13 residues. Trimming removed 0 bases from V and 6 bases from J, with 7 bases in between. Looked up from germline, CDR1 is SGHTA and CDR2 is FQGTGA. The CDR3 coding sequence is TGTGCCAGCAGCTTAACTAGGGTGGATACGCAGTATTTT. Translation: CASSLTRVDTQYF.

The chain employs TRBV5-1 and TRBJ2-2; weak D call: TRBD1 (6 bases). Germline lookup yields CDR1 SGHRS and CDR2 YFSETQ. Trimming took 4 bases from V and 5 from J, leaving 15 bases between them. CDR3 length: 15 residues. DNA for the CDR3: TGCGCCAGCAGCCTAATCGAACAGGGTACCGGGGAGCTGTTTTTT. Its protein product is CASSLIEQGTGELFF.

The sample holds a few counts of this clonotype. The chain combines TRBV10-3 with TRBJ1-2, with TRBD1 as a possible D gene (5 bases). Germline V gene lookup returns CDR1 ENHRY and CDR2 SYGVKD. The CDR3 runs 13 residues. With 3 bases removed from V and 8 bases from J, the gap between germline ends came to 13 bases. The CDR3 nucleotides are TGTGCCATCAGTGAAGGGGAGCCGGGCGGCTACACCTTC. This translates into CAISEGEPGGYTF.

The chain carries TRBV24-1 and TRBJ1-2; D ambiguous. This CDR3 is built from 14 residues. V lost 4 bases and J lost 4, with 12 bases in between. The V gene's germline CDR1 is KGHDR and CDR2 SFDVKD. CDR3 sequence reads: CATSETEAGYGYTF. Here the CDR3 DNA reads TGTGCCACCAGTGAGACCGAGGCTGGCTATGGCTACACCTTC.

This clonotype came up once. J is TRBJ1-5 and V is TRBV2; maybe TRBD1 (5 bases). This CDR3 comprises 13 residues. The germline V and J ends were trimmed by 8 bases and 10 bases, with 18 bases remaining between them. The germline V gene has CDR1 SNHLY and CDR2 FYNNEI. Here the CDR3 DNA reads TGTGCCAGCCTCCGGGACGGCAATTCACCCCAGCATTTT. Residues: CASLRDGNSPQHF.

V gene TRBV24-1 combines with J gene TRBJ2-1; 9 bases agree with TRBD1. Germline CDR1 and CDR2: KGHDR and SFDVKD. The CDR3 is 15 amino acids. The V gene end was trimmed by 7 bases and the J gene end by 5 bases; junction bases not matched to a gene: 8. The CDR3 loop is CATSLRDRDNNEQFF. In DNA form, the CDR3 reads TGTGCCACCAGCCTACGGGACAGGGATAACAATGAGCAGTTCTTC.

The rearrangement uses TRBV10-3 and TRBJ2-1; maybe TRBD2 (7 bases). Trimming removed 3 bases at V and 7 bases at J, with 16 bases between. The germline V gene has CDR1 ENHRY and CDR2 SYGVKD. CDR3 length: 15 amino acids. CDR3 DNA: TGTGCCATCAGTGATGGGGGGGACAAAAAGAATGAGCAGTTCTTC. Its translation is CAISDGGDKKNEQFF.

This clonotype was recorded many times. The chain's CDR3 is CASSGGMGGATYEQYF. Here the CDR3 DNA reads TGTGCCAGCAGCGGGGGAATGGGAGGGGCCACCTACGAGCAGTACTTC. V usage is TRBV7-6 and J usage is TRBJ2-7, with TRBD2 identical over 7 bases. J gave up 2 bases and V 5 bases, and 12 bases lay outside the gene matches. The CDR3 has 16 amino acids. The germline V gene encodes CDR1 SGHVS and CDR2 FNYEAQ.

This chain links TRBV7-2 with TRBJ2-3; D is undetermined. The length of the CDR3 is 11 residues. Germline V gives CDR1 SGHTA, CDR2 FQGNSA. The V and J ends lost 5 bases and 11 bases respectively, with 11 bases between them. The DNA of the CDR3 is TGTGCCAGCAGCATTAGATCTCGGCAGTATTTT. Translated: CASSIRSRQYF.

The J gene is TRBJ2-1, the V gene TRBV24-1; 8 bases are a match to TRBD1. Germline V gene data show CDR1 as KGHDR and CDR2 as SFDVKD. The CDR3 runs 15 residues. V dropped 4 bases and J dropped 5; count of bases not matched to a gene: 6. CDR3 loop: CATSESGQGNNEQFF. In nucleotides, the CDR3 is TGTGCCACCAGTGAATCCGGACAGGGTAACAATGAGCAGTTCTTC.

The chain couples TRBV11-2 to TRBJ2-3; D ambiguous. This CDR3 has 17 amino acids. With 0 bases removed from V and 0 bases from J, the gap between germline ends came to 13 bases. Germline assignment: CDR1 SGHAT and CDR2 FQNNGV. The CDR3 loop reads CASSLDPKLPSTDTQYF. Here the CDR3 DNA reads TGTGCCAGCAGCTTAGATCCCAAGCTTCCTAGCACAGATACGCAGTATTTT.

The chain is built from TRBV20-1 and TRBJ1-6; D perhaps matches TRBD1 (6 bases). The V gene lost 5 bases and the J gene lost 10 bases, with 15 bases spanning the gap. The germline gives CDR1 DFQATT, CDR2 SNEGSKA (reference sequence). This CDR3 spans 13 amino acids. CDR3 in DNA: TGCAGTGCTTGGCATGGGGGCTCCTCACCCCTCCACTTT. This sequence encodes CSAWHGGSSPLHF.

This rearrangement joins TRBV5-1 to TRBJ2-5; D remains unclear. The CDR3 covers 14 residues. The germline V gene has CDR1 SGHRS and CDR2 YFSETQ. V shed 2 bases and J shed 5 bases, with 13 bases lying between them. CDR3 residues: CASSFGESGETQYF. CDR3 nucleotide sequence: TGCGCCAGCAGCTTTGGAGAGTCCGGGGAGACCCAGTACTTC.

The chain couples TRBV29-1 to TRBJ1-1; D remains ambiguous. This CDR3 is built from 13 residues. Between the trimmed V and J ends, which lost 4 bases and 4 bases, there was a span of 13 bases. Germline values: CDR1 SQVTM, CDR2 ANQGSEA. The CDR3 bases are TGCAGCGTTGTATTGACACCCCTCACTGAAGCTTTCTTT. Its protein is CSVVLTPLTEAFF.

This clonotype has a count of ten or more. This chain joins TRBV14 and TRBJ1-1; D is ambiguous. V lost 4 bases, J lost 6 bases, and 15 bases lay in between. The CDR3 is 14 amino acids. CDR1 and CDR2 (germline): SGHDN, FVKESK. The CDR3 DNA reads TGTGCCAGCAGCCCATCCTGGCCTCCGGCTGAAGCTTTCTTT. Translating it yields CASSPSWPPAEAFF.